Below are 21 T cell receptor beta chains sequenced from a single sample in a study of human T cells and chemical hapten exposure. Via MiXCR, TCRdb re-called the RACE reads, giving one row per CDR3 protein. The sample yields 300,000 to 400,000 distinct CDR3 sequences, around 7% seen once. The time point here: patch test 1, 2 weeks after DPC sensitization. The treatment here: therapeutic diphenylcyclopropenone sensitization with weekly scalp DPC. Sequencing was performed on whole blood, taken in connection with sensitization to the hapten diphenylcyclopropenone (DPC). All receptors come from a woman aged 18-30 years with alopecia areata. Some clones in this sample may be carry-over from other donors' samples.

CDR3 coding DNA: TGTGCCAGCAGTCCGCTAGCGGGAGATACGCAGTATTTT. This codes for CASSPLAGDTQYF. The V call is TRBV7-9, the J call TRBJ2-3, with 8 bases fitting TRBD2. The CDR3 is 13 amino acids. Per germline, CDR1 SEHNR and CDR2 FQNEAQ (reference sequence). V shed 6 bases, J shed 5 bases, and the junction held 4 bases outside the gene matches.

This clonotype was observed a handful of times. J is TRBJ2-3 and V is TRBV6-2 or TRBV6-3; D tentatively fits TRBD1 or TRBD2 (5 bases each). Germline V CDR1 and CDR2: MNHEY, SVGEGT. CDR3 length equals 20 residues. Trimming removed 2 bases at V and 2 bases at J, with 26 bases between. CDR3 in DNA: TGTGCCAGCAGTTACAATATCAAGGGACCCATCCCGGCATTCACAGATACGCAGTATTTT. This gives the protein CASSYNIKGPIPAFTDTQYF.

The chain has TRBV12-3 or TRBV12-4 and TRBJ2-3; TRBD2 matches at 11 bases. This CDR3 contains 17 residues. Germline trimming cut 1 base from V and 5 bases from J; bases unmatched to any gene: 8. The CDR3 sequence: CASSLVSLAGGGDTQYF. CDR3 DNA: TGTGCCAGCAGTTTAGTGTCTCTAGCGGGGGGTGGAGATACGCAGTATTTT.

This chain uses TRBV7-9 with TRBJ1-6; 11 bases match TRBD1. Germline lookup yields CDR1 SEHNR and CDR2 FQNEAQ (reference sequence). The CDR3 covers 15 residues. V gave up 4 bases and J gave up 7 bases; unmatched junction bases: 3. The DNA of the CDR3 is TGTGCCAGCAGCTCCCGGGACAGGGGGAATTCACCCCTCCACTTT. Its translation is CASSSRDRGNSPLHF. The variable domain in full, completed from reference TRBV7-9 and TRBJ1-6, reads DTGVSQNPRHKITKRGQNVTFRCDPISEHNRLYWYRQTLGQGPEFLTYFQNEAQLEKSRLLSDRFSAERPKGSFSTLEIQRTEQGDSAMYLCASSSRDRGNSPLHFGNGTRLTVT.

This clonotype came up many times. Here the CDR3 DNA reads TGCAGTGCTAGAGCTCCCGGGGCTGATAATTCACCCCTCCACTTT. Translated, it gives CSARAPGADNSPLHF. The rearrangement links TRBV20-1 to TRBJ1-6; maybe TRBD1 (5 bases). The CDR3 sequence is 15 residues long. From germline, CDR1 is DFQATT and CDR2 SNEGSKA (reference sequence). Trimming pared 1 base from V and 5 bases from J, leaving 12 bases between.

At least ten counts were recorded for this clonotype. J is TRBJ2-3 and V is TRBV29-1; a weak D match, TRBD1 (7 bases). Germline-derived CDR1 and CDR2 are SQVTM and ANQGSEA. The CDR3 runs to 16 residues. V lost 6 bases to trimming and J lost 5 bases, with 24 bases between them. The CDR3 sequence is CSVAGGQSLAGDTQYF. DNA of the CDR3: TGCAGCGTGGCCGGGGGACAGAGTCTCGCAGGAGATACGCAGTATTTT.

The V and J genes are TRBV14 and TRBJ2-7; 7 bases are a match to TRBD1. Germline CDR1 is SGHDN and CDR2 is FVKESK. Unmatched junction bases numbered 8, after V lost 5 bases and J lost 4 bases. The length of the CDR3 is 14 residues. CDR3 in amino acids: CASSYRQGFYEQYF. The DNA for the CDR3 is TGTGCCAGCAGCTACAGACAGGGTTTTTACGAGCAGTACTTC.

This sequence joins TRBV4-3 and TRBJ1-6; D uncertain. The germline V and J ends were trimmed by 3 bases and 14 bases, with 14 bases remaining between them. The CDR3 consists of 13 residues. Germline V CDR1 and CDR2: LGHNA, YSLEER. CDR3 nucleotides: TGCGCCAGCAGCCAGTCTCAAAATCAGGCCCTCCACTTT. It translates to CASSQSQNQALHF.

In DNA form, the CDR3 reads TGTGCCACCATCGGGAGTTCAGGCACAGATACGCAGTATTTT. It encodes CATIGSSGTDTQYF. The V gene is TRBV24-1, the J gene TRBJ2-3, with a weak D call TRBD2 (6 bases). The CDR3 spans 14 residues. CDR1 is KGHDR, CDR2 SFDVKD, per germline. Trimming removed 8 bases from V and 1 base from J, with 12 bases in between.

This clonotype was found many times. This rearrangement joins TRBV28 to TRBJ2-1, with 9 bases matching TRBD2. CDR1 is MDHEN, CDR2 SYDVKM, per germline. With 8 bases clipped from V and 6 bases from J, the junction kept 17 bases outside the gene matches. This CDR3 is 17 amino acids long. CDR3 DNA sequence: TGTGCCAGCTTCCCCTTACCGGGACTAGCAGACCGCAATGAGCAGTTCTTC. It yields the protein CASFPLPGLADRNEQFF.

This clonotype has ten or more counts. This chain links TRBV12-3 or TRBV12-4 with TRBJ1-1; no clear D. CDR3 length equals 12 residues. The ends were cut back, 6 bases at V and 2 bases at J, with 7 bases in the middle. The CDR3 sequence: CASSSGNTEAFF. The CDR3 bases are TGTGCCAGCAGCTCGGGTAACACTGAAGCTTTCTTT.

As regards this clonotype: Being one base from a much bigger clone, this may be a read error. The V gene is TRBV9, the J gene TRBJ2-7; the match to TRBD2 covers 7 bases. The CDR3 extends over 15 amino acids. Germline lookup yields CDR1 SGDLS and CDR2 YYNGEE. After removal of 1 base from V and 5 bases from J, the junction contained 9 bases not matched to a gene. The CDR3 spells CASSVRSGTVDEQYF. The CDR3 DNA follows: TGTGCCAGCAGCGTAAGAAGCGGGACCGTTGACGAGCAGTACTTC.

This clonotype was detected only a few times. This chain links TRBV20-1 with TRBJ1-1; no clear D gene. The CDR3 is 14 residues long. V lost 5 bases and J lost 0, with 13 bases in between. Germline CDR1 is DFQATT and CDR2 is SNEGSKA (reference sequence). DNA of the CDR3: TGCAGTGCTTTCTTGGCCGAGCTGAACACTGAAGCTTTCTTT. Its translation: CSAFLAELNTEAFF.

The gene calls are TRBV20-1 and TRBJ2-4; 8 bases map to TRBD1. V trimming: 3 bases; J trimming: 0 bases; junction bases outside the gene matches: 4. The CDR3 spans 15 residues. Germline V gene lookup returns CDR1 DFQATT and CDR2 SNEGSKA (reference sequence). The CDR3 spells CSASRTGIAKNIQYF. CDR3 DNA sequence: TGCAGTGCTAGTAGGACAGGGATAGCCAAAAACATTCAGTACTTC.

A few counts support this clonotype. The rearrangement links TRBV11-2 to TRBJ1-6, with D unclear. Between the trimmed V and J ends, which lost 3 bases and 0 bases, there was a span of 12 bases. The CDR3 loop spans 17 amino acids. The germline V gene has CDR1 SGHAT and CDR2 FQNNGV. The CDR3 region is CASSLAGRSSYNSPLHF. In DNA form, the CDR3 reads TGTGCCAGCAGCTTGGCGGGTAGGAGCTCCTATAATTCACCCCTCCACTTT.

V and J are TRBV6-1 and TRBJ1-5, with D uncertain. The germline V gene has CDR1 MNHNS and CDR2 SASEGT. V gave up 2 bases and J gave up 4 bases, with 6 bases separating them. This CDR3 spans 13 amino acids. The CDR3 is CASSERENQPQHF. DNA for the CDR3: TGTGCCAGCAGTGAACGGGAGAATCAGCCCCAGCATTTT.

This clonotype was found many times. The chain couples TRBV4-2 to TRBJ1-5, with no clear D. Trimming shortened V by 8 bases and J by 3 bases, and 11 bases separated the two germline ends. The CDR3 runs to 13 residues. CDR1 and CDR2 (germline): LGHNA, YNFKEQ. The CDR3 sequence: CASSGGNNQPQHF. In DNA form, the CDR3 reads TGTGCCAGCTCAGGTGGGAACAATCAGCCCCAGCATTTT.

A single count supports this clonotype. The chain combines TRBV7-8 with TRBJ2-1; tentative D call: TRBD1 (5 bases). The germline V gene has CDR1 SGHVS and CDR2 FQNEAQ. Between the trimmed V and J ends, which lost 5 bases and 0 bases, there was a span of 17 bases. The CDR3 is 17 amino acids. The DNA for the CDR3 is TGTGCCAGCAGCCCCCCCGCAGGGCTTAGCTCCTACAATGAGCAGTTCTTC. Residues: CASSPPAGLSSYNEQFF.

This clonotype has a handful of counts. The chain is built from TRBV7-3 and TRBJ1-1; TRBD1 is a possible D gene (5 bases). Trimming pared 6 bases from V and 1 base from J, leaving 12 bases between. Germline V gives CDR1 SGHTA, CDR2 FQGTGA. The length of the CDR3 is 14 residues. Here the CDR3 reads CASRGDPGNTEAFF. In nucleotides, the CDR3 is TGTGCCAGCAGAGGGGACCCAGGGAACACTGAAGCTTTCTTT. The entire variable domain, with the rest obtained from reference TRBV7-3 and TRBJ1-1, is as follows: GAGVSQTPSNKVTEKGKYVELRCDPISGHTALYWYRQSLGQGPEFLIYFQGTGAADDSGLPNDRFFAVRPEGSVSTLKIQRTERGDSAVYLCASRGDPGNTEAFFGQGTRLTVV.

The V gene is TRBV28, the J gene TRBJ2-2; TRBD2 might be the D (6 bases). The germline CDR1 and CDR2 sequences are MDHEN and SYDVKM. The V gene lost 6 bases and the J gene lost 9 bases, with 17 bases spanning the gap. The CDR3 covers 14 residues. CDR3 loop: CASRVASVTRELFF. The DNA of the CDR3 is TGTGCCAGCAGGGTGGCTAGCGTGACCCGGGAGCTGTTTTTT.

CDR3 loop: CASRKGVGDTQYF. CDR3 DNA: TGTGCCAGCAGGAAAGGAGTTGGGGATACGCAGTATTTT. The rearrangement joins TRBV12-3 or TRBV12-4 to TRBJ2-3; D ambiguous. V dropped 6 bases and J dropped 6 bases, with 13 bases sitting between them. This CDR3 comprises 13 residues.